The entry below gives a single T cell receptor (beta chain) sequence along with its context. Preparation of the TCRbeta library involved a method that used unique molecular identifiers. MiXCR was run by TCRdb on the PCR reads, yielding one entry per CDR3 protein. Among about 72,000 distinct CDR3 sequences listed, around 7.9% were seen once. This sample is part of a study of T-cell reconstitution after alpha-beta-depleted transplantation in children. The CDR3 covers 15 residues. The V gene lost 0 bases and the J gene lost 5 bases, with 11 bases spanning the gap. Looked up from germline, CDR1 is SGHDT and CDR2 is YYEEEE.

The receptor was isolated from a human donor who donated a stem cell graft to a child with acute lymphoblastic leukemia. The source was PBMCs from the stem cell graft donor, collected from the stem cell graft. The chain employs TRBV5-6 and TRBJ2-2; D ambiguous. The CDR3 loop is CASSLEGRRTGELFF. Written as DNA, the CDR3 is TGTGCCAGCAGCTTGGAAGGGCGGCGGACCGGGGAGCTGTTTTTT. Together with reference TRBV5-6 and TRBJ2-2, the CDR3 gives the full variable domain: DAGVTQSPTHLIKTRGQQVTLRCSPKSGHDTVSWYQQALGQGPQFIFQYYEEEERQRGNFPDRFSGHQFPNYSSELNVNALLLGDSALYLCASSLEGRRTGELFFGEGSRLTVL.